What follows is one T cell receptor (beta chain) and its context. This sample was included in a study of cytomegalovirus exposure and HLA in healthy donors. Trimming pared 6 bases from V and 11 bases from J, leaving 13 bases between. Looked up from germline, CDR1 is MNHNY and CDR2 is SVGAGI (reference sequence). The CDR3 has 11 residues. The PCR had 60 Vbeta and 13 Jbeta primers. Here immunoSEQ multiplex PCR was the method, and the copy in TCRdb shows in-frame clones only, minus some. In the table there are more than 60,000 clones, 65% to 90% of which are singletons. Sequencing input: PBMCs. This chain links TRBV6-6 with TRBJ1-1; D remains unclear. The sequence came from a man between 65 and 85 years old in good health and CMV-seropositive. The CDR3 nucleotides read TGTGCCAGCAGGAACCCCACGGGTGCTTTCTTT. This sequence encodes CASRNPTGAFF.